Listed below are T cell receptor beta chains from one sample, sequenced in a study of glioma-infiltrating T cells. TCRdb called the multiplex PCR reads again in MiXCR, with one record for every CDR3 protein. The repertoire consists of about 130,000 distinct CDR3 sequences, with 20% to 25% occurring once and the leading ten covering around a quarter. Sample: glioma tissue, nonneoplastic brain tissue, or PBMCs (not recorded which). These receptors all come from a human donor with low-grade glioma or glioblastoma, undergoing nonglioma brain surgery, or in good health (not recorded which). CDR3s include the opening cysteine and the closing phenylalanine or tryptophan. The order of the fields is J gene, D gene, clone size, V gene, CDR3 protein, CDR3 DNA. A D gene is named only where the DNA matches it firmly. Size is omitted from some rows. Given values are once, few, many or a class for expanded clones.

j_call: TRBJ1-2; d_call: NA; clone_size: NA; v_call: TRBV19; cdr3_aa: CASSSQASGNYGYTF; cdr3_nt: TGTGCCAGTAGCTCCCAGGCGTCGGGGAACTATGGCTACACCTTC
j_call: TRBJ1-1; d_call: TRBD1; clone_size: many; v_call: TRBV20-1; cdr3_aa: CSASPGTGTEAFF; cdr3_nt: TGCAGTGCTAGTCCCGGGACAGGGACTGAAGCTTTCTTT
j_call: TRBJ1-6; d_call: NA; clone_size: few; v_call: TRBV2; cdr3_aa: CASRGHYDNSPLHF; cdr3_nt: TGTGCCAGCAGAGGACACTATGATAATTCACCCCTCCACTTT
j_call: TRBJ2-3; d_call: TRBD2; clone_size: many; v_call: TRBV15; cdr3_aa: CATSRELASGDRTDTQYF; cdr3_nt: TGTGCCACCAGCAGAGAATTGGCTAGCGGGGACCGCACAGATACGCAGTATTTT
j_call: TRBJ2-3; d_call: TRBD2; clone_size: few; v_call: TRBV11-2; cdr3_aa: CASSFSSGGLDTQYF; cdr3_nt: TGTGCCAGCAGCTTTAGTAGCGGGGGACTAGATACGCAGTATTTT
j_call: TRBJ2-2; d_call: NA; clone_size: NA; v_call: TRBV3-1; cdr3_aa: CASSQDNGELFF; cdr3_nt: TGTGCCAGCAGCCAAGATAACGGGGAGCTGTTTTTT
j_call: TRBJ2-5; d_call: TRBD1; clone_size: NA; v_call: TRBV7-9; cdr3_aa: CASSQDFGTGVETQYF; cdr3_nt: TGTGCCAGCAGCCAGGACTTCGGGACAGGGGTAGAGACCCAGTACTTC
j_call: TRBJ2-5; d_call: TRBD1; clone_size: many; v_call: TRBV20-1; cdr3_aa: CSASGQAYGQETQYF; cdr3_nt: TGCAGTGCTAGTGGACAGGCCTATGGCCAAGAGACCCAGTACTTC
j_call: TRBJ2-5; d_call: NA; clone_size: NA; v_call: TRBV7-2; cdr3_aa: CASSKSGAGETQYF; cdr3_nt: TGTGCCAGCAGCAAGTCGGGGGCCGGGGAGACCCAGTACTTC
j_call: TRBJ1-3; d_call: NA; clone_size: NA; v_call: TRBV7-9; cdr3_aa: CASSLLSGNTIYF; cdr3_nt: TGTGCCAGCAGCTTACTTAGTGGAAACACCATATATTTT
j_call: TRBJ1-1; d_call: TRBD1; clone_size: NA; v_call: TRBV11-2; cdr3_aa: CASSLGTTGLATEAFF; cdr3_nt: TGTGCCAGCAGCTTGGGGACGACAGGGTTGGCCACTGAAGCTTTCTTT
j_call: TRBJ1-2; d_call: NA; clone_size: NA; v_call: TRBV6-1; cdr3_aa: CASSKNRDTDFYGYTF; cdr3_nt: TGTGCCAGCAGTAAAAACCGGGACACCGACTTCTATGGCTACACCTTC
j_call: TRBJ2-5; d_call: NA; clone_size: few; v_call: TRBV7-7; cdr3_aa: CASSLVAEQETQYF; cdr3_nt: TGTGCCAGCAGCTTAGTTGCGGAGCAAGAGACCCAGTACTTC
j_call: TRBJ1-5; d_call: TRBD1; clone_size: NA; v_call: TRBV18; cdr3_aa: CASRPGGQGTNQPQHF; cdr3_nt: TGTGCCAGCAGACCCGGTGGACAGGGCACCAATCAGCCCCAGCATTTT
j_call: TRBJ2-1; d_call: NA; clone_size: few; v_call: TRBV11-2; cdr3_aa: CASSFMVNNEQFF; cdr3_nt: TGTGCCAGCAGCTTCATGGTTAACAATGAGCAGTTCTTC
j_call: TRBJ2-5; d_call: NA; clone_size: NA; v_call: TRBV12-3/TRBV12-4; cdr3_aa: CASSLLTGAHQETQYF; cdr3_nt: TGTGCCAGCAGTTTACTTACGGGGGCACACCAAGAGACCCAGTACTTC